The 20 T cell receptor beta chains presented below share a single source sample, sequenced in a study of T cell responses to AZD1222 COVID-19 vaccine (dated by TCRdb to the early 2020s). Libraries were made using the immunoSEQ multiplex PCR assay. TCRdb took over this immuneACCESS table, retaining in-frame rearrangements with V and J assigned. Such tables are incomplete; in checked studies, under half of the missing clones stem from an unresolved V gene, and the remainder is unexplained. The sample table shows fewer than 120,000 clones, and about four fifths are seen once. The ten top clones hold roughly 4.8% of the sample. Explained via the paper, the time point label denotes: baseline before first vaccination. The source was peripheral blood, collected on day 0 of AZD1222 vaccination. The source is an adult in good health.

This chain's CDR3 is CASSSGVGLNQPQHF. CDR3 coding DNA: TGTGCCAGCAGCTCGGGAGTGGGACTGAATCAGCCCCAGCATTTT. The chain joins TRBV6-2 or TRBV6-3 to TRBJ1-5; D perhaps matches TRBD1 (5 bases). Germline values: CDR1 MNHEY, CDR2 SVGEGT. V lost 6 bases and J lost 4, with 16 bases in between. CDR3 length equals 15 residues.

The chain couples TRBV21-1 to TRBJ2-5. TRBV21-1 is reported as a pseudogene. CDR3 length equals 15 residues. CDR3 amino acids: CASSKAGQNQETQYF. Here the CDR3 DNA reads TGTGCCAGCAGCAAAGCCGGGCAGAATCAAGAGACCCAGTACTTC.

The chain couples TRBV9 to TRBJ2-3, with D perhaps TRBD1 (5 bases). Trimming removed 3 bases at V and 3 bases at J, with 20 bases between. The length of the CDR3 is 17 residues. CDR1 and CDR2 from the germline V gene are SGDLS and YYNGEE. The CDR3 loop reads CASSGPRTKGMTDTQYF. DNA of the CDR3: TGTGCCAGCAGCGGACCGAGGACAAAAGGGATGACAGATACGCAGTATTTT.

V usage is TRBV7-2 and J usage is TRBJ2-7; 8 bases agree with TRBD2. This CDR3 contains 15 residues. Germline CDR1 is SGHTA and CDR2 is FQGNSA. Trimming took 1 base from V and 3 from J; bases not matched to a gene: 5. The CDR3 sequence: CASSLEAGGVYEQYF. In DNA, the CDR3 is TGTGCCAGCAGCTTAGAGGCGGGAGGCGTCTACGAGCAGTACTTC.

This chain joins TRBV9 and TRBJ2-7; perhaps TRBD2 as D (5 bases). The CDR3 runs to 13 residues. Trimming shortened V by 3 bases and J by 0 bases, and 7 bases separated the two germline ends. Germline V gene lookup returns CDR1 SGDLS and CDR2 YYNGEE. CDR3 nucleotide sequence: TGTGCCAGCAGCGCGGGGATCTCCTACGAGCAGTACTTC. Protein: CASSAGISYEQYF.

The chain combines TRBV3-1 (or the pseudogene TRBV3-2) with TRBJ1-4, with 7 bases matching TRBD1. There are 17 residues in the CDR3. Germline V lookup: CDR1 LGHDT, CDR2 YNNKEL (reference sequence). V lost 4 bases to trimming and J lost 3 bases; unmatched junction nucleotides: 11. The CDR3 protein is CASSRRGGRGPNEKLFF. The CDR3 region has the DNA TGTGCCAGCAGCCGAAGAGGGGGGAGGGGGCCTAATGAAAAACTGTTTTTT.

This chain uses TRBV5-4 with TRBJ2-1; 9 nucleotides line up with TRBD2. Germline V lookup: CDR1 SGHNT, CDR2 YYREEE (reference sequence). The CDR3 is 15 residues long. J lost 2 bases, V lost 4 bases, and 4 bases had no gene match. CDR3 in amino acids: CASSTSGGTYNEQFF. CDR3 DNA: TGTGCCAGCAGCACCAGCGGGGGGACCTACAATGAGCAGTTCTTC.

The chain uses TRBV7-2 and TRBJ2-1; 10 positions match TRBD2. The CDR3 contains 16 residues. V lost 4 bases, J lost 5 bases, and 8 bases stayed unmatched. Germline V gene data show CDR1 as SGHTA and CDR2 as FQGNSA. CDR3 in DNA: TGTGCCAGCAGCTCCCGGCCGAGCGGGGGGGACAATGAGCAGTTCTTC. Encoded protein: CASSSRPSGGDNEQFF.

In its sample, this clone was seen a few times. This chain connects TRBV5-4 to TRBJ2-4, with TRBD1 matching over 9 bases. V lost 3 bases, J lost 1 base, and 2 bases stayed unmatched. Germline-derived CDR1 and CDR2 are SGHNT and YYREEE (reference sequence). This CDR3 region has 15 residues. CDR3 region: CASSSGQGAKNIQYF. The DNA of the CDR3 is TGTGCCAGCAGCTCTGGACAGGGGGCCAAAAACATTCAGTACTTC.

This chain links TRBV7-9 with TRBJ2-3; 9 positions match TRBD1. CDR1 is SEHNR and CDR2 is FQNEAQ in the germline V gene (reference sequence). V lost 4 bases, J lost 3 bases, and 2 bases stayed unmatched. The CDR3 spans 14 residues. The CDR3 bases are TGTGCCAGCAGCTCCGGGACAGGGACAGATACGCAGTATTTT. As protein: CASSSGTGTDTQYF.

This chain links TRBV7-9 with TRBJ1-6; D is ambiguous. Per germline, CDR1 SEHNR and CDR2 FQNEAQ (reference sequence). This CDR3 comprises 15 residues. V was clipped by 7 bases and J by 7 bases, with 17 bases between them. The CDR3, as DNA: TGTGCCAGCACCCCTGCCCCCGGGGTGAATTCACCCCTCCACTTT. Translated: CASTPAPGVNSPLHF. Full variable domain (outside the CDR3, taken from reference TRBV7-9 and TRBJ1-6): DTGVSQNPRHKITKRGQNVTFRCDPISEHNRLYWYRQTLGQGPEFLTYFQNEAQLEKSRLLSDRFSAERPKGSFSTLEIQRTEQGDSAMYLCASTPAPGVNSPLHFGNGTRLTVT.

V usage is TRBV29-1 and J usage is TRBJ1-2; D gene ambiguous. Per germline, CDR1 SQVTM and CDR2 ANQGSEA. V was pared by 3 bases and J by 2 bases, with 10 bases between. This CDR3 region has 13 residues. The CDR3 protein is CSVDGQRNYGYTF. DNA for the CDR3: TGCAGCGTTGACGGCCAGAGAAACTATGGCTACACCTTC. Together with reference TRBV29-1 and TRBJ1-2, the CDR3 gives the full variable domain: SAVISQKPSRDICQRGTSLTIQCQVDSQVTMMFWYRQQPGQSLTLIATANQGSEATYESGFVIDKFPISRPNLTFSTLTVSNMSPEDSSIYLCSVDGQRNYGYTFGSGTRLTVV.

The rearrangement uses TRBV19 and TRBJ1-5; D is undetermined. The CDR3 has 14 amino acids. CDR1 and CDR2 from the germline V gene are LNHDA and SQIVND (reference sequence). V was cut by 8 bases and J by 1 base, with 12 bases left in between. The CDR3 sequence is CASASSISNQPQHF. The CDR3 DNA follows: TGTGCCAGTGCGTCGTCAATCAGCAATCAGCCCCAGCATTTT.

The chain uses TRBV19 and TRBJ1-2, with 7 bases matching TRBD1. V lost 5 bases to trimming and J lost 4 bases; unmatched junction nucleotides: 4. The CDR3 contains 13 residues. CDR1 and CDR2 (germline): LNHDA, SQIVND (reference sequence). The CDR3 DNA sequence: TGTGCCAGTAGTCAACAGGGGCCCTATGGCTACACCTTC. Translated, it gives CASSQQGPYGYTF.

V usage is TRBV28 and J usage is TRBJ1-1; D gene unclear. The V gene lost 8 bases and the J gene lost 10 bases, with 20 bases spanning the gap. Germline lookup yields CDR1 MDHEN and CDR2 SYDVKM. CDR3 length: 13 residues. The DNA of the CDR3 is TGTGCCAGCCTCGGGAACAGACCTATCGGAGCTTTCTTT. Translation gives CASLGNRPIGAFF.

In this sample, this clone turned up a few times. V gene TRBV5-4 combines with J gene TRBJ1-1; 7 nucleotides agree with TRBD1. J lost 1 base, V lost 3 bases, and 6 bases had no gene match. From germline, CDR1 is SGHNT and CDR2 YYREEE (reference sequence). CDR3 size: 15 residues. In DNA, the CDR3 is TGTGCCAGCAGCTCGGACAGGATGCCGAACACTGAAGCTTTCTTT. The encoded protein is CASSSDRMPNTEAFF.

V is TRBV6-5 and J is TRBJ1-3; no clear D. Germline V gene lookup returns CDR1 MNHEY and CDR2 SVGAGI. Trimming took 5 bases from V and 0 from J, leaving 8 bases between them. The length of the CDR3 is 14 residues. CDR3 protein: CASSRMPSGNTIYF. DNA for the CDR3: TGTGCCAGCAGTCGGATGCCCTCTGGAAACACCATATATTTT.

The chain joins TRBV25-1 to TRBJ2-1; weak D call: TRBD2 (6 bases). Trimming cost V 4 bases and J 5 bases, with 12 bases left between them. There are 14 residues in the CDR3. Germline CDR1 MGHDK, CDR2 SYGVNS. CDR3 loop: CASSATSRDNEQFF. Here the CDR3 DNA reads TGTGCCAGCAGTGCCACTAGCAGGGACAATGAGCAGTTCTTC.

The V gene is TRBV7-2, the J gene TRBJ1-5; 8 bases map to TRBD1. The CDR3 is 16 residues long. The J segment lost 6 bases and the V segment lost 2 bases, leaving 9 bases of the junction unmatched. The V gene's germline CDR1 is SGHTA and CDR2 FQGNSA. The CDR3 region is CASSLSRQGASQPQHF. The CDR3 DNA reads TGTGCCAGCAGCTTATCGCGCCAGGGGGCCAGTCAGCCCCAGCATTTT. Together with reference TRBV7-2 and TRBJ1-5, the CDR3 gives the full variable domain: GAGVSQSPSNKVTEKGKDVELRCDPISGHTALYWYRQSLGQGLEFLIYFQGNSAPDKSGLPSDRFSAERTGGSVSTLTIQRTQQEDSAVYLCASSLSRQGASQPQHFGDGTRLSIL.

The chain links TRBV11-2 to TRBJ2-5; 14 bases are shared with TRBD2. The CDR3 sequence is 15 residues long. Trimming took 8 bases from V and 4 from J; bases not matched to a gene: 6. Germline values: CDR1 SGHAT, CDR2 FQNNGV. The DNA for the CDR3 is TGTGCCAGCGGGGGGACTAGCGGGGGCCTAGAGACCCAGTACTTC. It specifies CASGGTSGGLETQYF.